This T cell receptor beta chain was found in a study of blood T cell repertoires in COVID-19. Background on the study: The origin of the acute and convalescent COVID-19 samples was the United States, Italy and Spain.

Original handling: Reference gene primer amplification gave estimated nucleated cell counts. Generated by immunoSEQ multiplex PCR, the TCRdb table keeps only in-frame clones and is missing some. V and J calls and clone size are as listed in that table; D and trimming were resolved from the DNA. The sample lists roughly 150,000 clones, 70% to 90% occurring once. CDR3 length: 17 amino acids. Germline lookup yields CDR1 SGHVS and CDR2 FQNEAQ. Trimming took 4 bases from V and 6 from J; bases not matched to a gene: 16. The TCR was taken from a man aged 55 to 69 with acute or convalescent COVID-19. V is TRBV7-8 and J is TRBJ1-1; 8 bases agree with TRBD1. Sequenced sample: peripheral blood. The CDR3 region has the DNA TGTGCCAGCAGCTACCGAACCCCTGACAGGGGCATGGCTGAAGCTTTCTTT. This encodes CASSYRTPDRGMAEAFF.